Listed below are T cell receptor beta chains from one sample, sequenced in a study of human T cells and chemical hapten exposure. Each CDR3 protein gets one entry after TCRdb re-called the RACE reads with MiXCR. Here the sample spans about 180,000 distinct CDR3 sequences, more than 25% being singletons. The sequencing used whole blood, collected in connection with sensitization to the hapten diphenylcyclopropenone (DPC). These receptors were obtained from a woman in her thirties with alopecia areata. Some clones in this sample may be carry-over from other donors' samples. The CDR3 runs from the conserved cysteine through the conserved F or W. The order of the fields is CDR3 protein, V gene, J gene, D gene. D genes are given only for firm matches.

CDR3aa: CASSPHEGTYQGYTF
v_gene: TRBV9
j_gene: TRBJ1-2
d_gene: NA

CDR3aa: CSARPGTSTDTQYF
v_gene: TRBV20-1
j_gene: TRBJ2-3
d_gene: NA

CDR3aa: CASSQHPGTGVGNEQFF
v_gene: TRBV4-3
j_gene: TRBJ2-1
d_gene: TRBD1

CDR3aa: CASSHRDTIYEQYF
v_gene: TRBV6-1
j_gene: TRBJ2-7
d_gene: NA

CDR3aa: CASGTTGLNSPLHF
v_gene: TRBV28
j_gene: TRBJ1-6
d_gene: NA

CDR3aa: CASRSESAGYGYTF
v_gene: TRBV5-5
j_gene: TRBJ1-2
d_gene: NA

CDR3aa: CASSQDRGKRAGGNEQFF
v_gene: TRBV4-3
j_gene: TRBJ2-1
d_gene: NA

CDR3aa: CSASGLAGAETQYF
v_gene: TRBV20-1
j_gene: TRBJ2-5
d_gene: TRBD2

CDR3aa: CASRSVDTEAFF
v_gene: TRBV6-5
j_gene: TRBJ1-1
d_gene: NA

CDR3aa: CAWSPTWGYLTEAFF
v_gene: TRBV30
j_gene: TRBJ1-1
d_gene: NA

CDR3aa: CASSQAVGTGHEQFF
v_gene: TRBV4-3
j_gene: TRBJ2-1
d_gene: TRBD1

CDR3aa: CSASNRDPYEQYF
v_gene: TRBV20-1
j_gene: TRBJ2-7
d_gene: NA

CDR3aa: CASSLGKADTQYF
v_gene: TRBV7-2
j_gene: TRBJ2-3
d_gene: NA

CDR3aa: CASSFATTNTYNSPLHF
v_gene: TRBV28
j_gene: TRBJ1-6
d_gene: NA

CDR3aa: CASSWTGLAKDYEQYF
v_gene: TRBV5-6
j_gene: TRBJ2-7
d_gene: TRBD2

CDR3aa: CASSLSGGPTYEQYF
v_gene: TRBV28
j_gene: TRBJ2-7
d_gene: TRBD2

CDR3aa: CASSSSPQYNEQFF
v_gene: TRBV5-1
j_gene: TRBJ2-1
d_gene: NA

CDR3aa: CASSWDGQGATGELFF
v_gene: TRBV5-1
j_gene: TRBJ2-2
d_gene: TRBD1

CDR3aa: CASSLDEAGGAEKLFF
v_gene: TRBV5-6
j_gene: TRBJ1-4
d_gene: TRBD1

CDR3aa: CASSLGTGGEAFF
v_gene: TRBV7-3
j_gene: TRBJ1-1
d_gene: TRBD1

CDR3aa: CSARDGRAGETQYF
v_gene: TRBV20-1
j_gene: TRBJ2-5
d_gene: NA

CDR3aa: CSAGQDRTGELFF
v_gene: TRBV29-1
j_gene: TRBJ2-2
d_gene: TRBD1

CDR3aa: CASSLGQGGAGELFF
v_gene: TRBV7-2
j_gene: TRBJ2-2
d_gene: TRBD1

CDR3aa: CAISERRTGDTGELFF
v_gene: TRBV10-3
j_gene: TRBJ2-2
d_gene: TRBD1

CDR3aa: CTSSRGTSGVYNEQFF
v_gene: TRBV1
j_gene: TRBJ2-1
d_gene: NA